This note documents a single TCR beta chain sequence. No antigen is known for it. Germline V lookup: CDR1 GTSNPN, CDR2 SVGIG (reference sequence). The V end lost 0 bases, the J end lost 5 bases, and 11 bases lay between the germline ends. This CDR3 contains 14 residues. The data are from a study of Tregs in tolerant kidney transplant recipients. General study points: The small number of patients limits these findings pending further validation. No direct test of biological reproducibility was done here.

Measured with immunoSEQ multiplex PCR; TCRdb has only the in-frame clones, and not every one. Of more than 90,000 clones in the sample, approximately 90% were seen once. The sequence derives from a human donor in good health. Material for sequencing was CD4+ T cells from blood. The rearrangement uses TRBV30 and TRBJ1-5; D may be TRBD1 (6 bases). Written as DNA, the CDR3 is TGTGCCTGGAGTGTACTAGGGGGGGATCAGCCCCAGCATTTT. It encodes CAWSVLGGDQPQHF.